A selection of T cell receptor beta chains follows, all from one sample in a study of tumor and adjacent non-tumor tissue in lung cancer. Using its own MiXCR run on the multiplex PCR reads, TCRdb lists one record per CDR3 protein. The top ten clones hold around 12% of a sample with 76,000 or so distinct CDR3 sequences, around 70% of them seen once. Sequencing was carried out using lung tumor tissue. Receptor source: a woman aged 65 to 85 with non-small cell lung cancer. Each CDR3 is given with its conserved first and last residue. A D gene is named only where the DNA matches it firmly. Not every row has a clone size; where given, it reads once, few, many or a size class.

V gene,J gene,D gene,clone size,CDR3 protein,CDR3 DNA
TRBV19,TRBJ1-1,NA,NA,CAGSSQRRRFTEAFF,TGTGCAGGTAGTAGCCAGAGAAGGCGGTTCACTGAAGCTTTCTTT
TRBV5-4,TRBJ2-4,NA,NA,CASSLEGGGREKNITYF,TGTGCCAGCAGCTTGGAGGGTGGGGGTAGGGAGAAAAACATTACGTACTTC
TRBV10-2,TRBJ2-7,NA,once,CASGALALSRQRYF,TGCGCCAGCGGTGCGCTAGCACTTAGTCGACAGCGGTACTTC
TRBV21-1,TRBJ2-7,NA,many,CASQTPGQVSYEQYF,TGTGCCAGTCAAACGCCGGGGCAGGTGTCCTACGAGCAGTACTTC
TRBV7-8,TRBJ1-1,NA,NA,CANSLAMNTEASF,TGTGCCAACAGCTTAGCCATGAACACTGAAGCTTCCTTT
TRBV6-2/TRBV6-3,TRBJ2-6,TRBD1,many,CASSAGQGAGSGANVLTF,TGTGCCAGCAGTGCCGGACAGGGGGCTGGTTCTGGGGCCAACGTCCTGACTTTC
TRBV12-3/TRBV12-4,TRBJ1-1,NA,NA,CASTSNAVGTEAFF,TGTGCCAGCACCAGTAACGCGGTAGGCACTGAAGCTTTCTTT
TRBV5-1,TRBJ2-2,TRBD2,NA,CASSPAAVSGIGTGELFF,TGCGCCAGCAGCCCCGCCGCCGTTAGCGGGATAGGGACCGGGGAGCTGTTTTTC
TRBV20-1,TRBJ2-2,TRBD2,NA,CSASAGGSVSWELFF,TGCAGTGCTAGCGCTGGCGGGAGCGTATCCTGGGAGCTGTTTTTT
TRBV11-2,TRBJ1-2,NA,once,CASNLDPGDYLVAYTF,TGTGCCAGCAACTTAGATCCGGGGGATTATCTCGTAGCCTACACCTTC
TRBV14,TRBJ2-1,NA,NA,CASSQDWGYDQFF,TGTGCCAGCAGCCAAGATTGGGGATATGATCAGTTCTTC
TRBV6-1,TRBJ1-4,NA,NA,CASIGREGWIEKLFF,TGCGCCAGCATCGGAAGGGAGGGTTGGATTGAAAAACTGTTTTTT
TRBV20-1,TRBJ2-3,TRBD2,NA,CSANQAGGTLETQYF,TGCAGTGCTAATCAAGCGGGAGGAACATTGGAGACGCAATATTTT
TRBV4-2,TRBJ2-1,NA,medium-sized,CASSPPGRSSNEQFF,TGTGCCAGCAGCCCACCGGGGAGAAGCAGCAATGAGCAGTTCTTC
TRBV12-3/TRBV12-4,TRBJ2-5,TRBD1,once,CASSLRGTGQDTQHF,TGTGCCAGCAGTCTCCGAGGGACAGGGCAAGATACCCAGCACTTC
TRBV12-3/TRBV12-4,TRBJ1-2,NA,NA,CASSFSGPRTEGYTF,TGTGCCAGCAGTTTCAGTGGACCACGGACGGAAGGCTACACCTTC
TRBV29-1,TRBJ2-7,TRBD2,NA,CSVEESLSSGSYEQYF,TGCAGCGTTGAAGAGAGTTTGTCTAGCGGCTCCTACGAGCAGTACTTC
TRBV6-5,TRBJ2-6,NA,NA,CASSYPMDSVVNVLTF,TGTGCCAGCAGTTACCCGATGGACTCTGTGGTCAACGTCCTGACTTTC
TRBV11-1,TRBJ1-2,NA,once,CANSRSGVGYGYTF,TGTGCCAACAGTCGTTCGGGGGTTGGCTATGGCTACACCTTC
TRBV6-1,TRBJ2-4,NA,NA,CANSEVEFGRWNIQYF,TGTGCCAACAGTGAAGTGGAATTTGGGCGGTGGAACATTCAGTACTTC
TRBV12-3/TRBV12-4,TRBJ2-1,TRBD2,NA,CASSLRGGSHYNEQFF,TGTGCTAGCAGTCTCCGTGGCGGGAGCCATTACAATGAGCAGTTCTTC
TRBV28,TRBJ2-3,TRBD2,NA,CASRGDIKPDTQYF,TGTGCCAGTCGGGGGGATATTAAACCAGATACGCAGTATTTT
TRBV7-2,TRBJ2-1,TRBD2,NA,CASSQPGLAGDEQFF,TGTGCCAGCAGCCAACCGGGACTAGCGGGAGATGAGCAGTTCTTC
TRBV6-1,TRBJ2-1,NA,many,CACMGPLNDEQFF,TGTGCCTGCATGGGTCCACTTAACGATGAGCAGTTCTTC
TRBV19,TRBJ2-3,TRBD1,once,CASIGLPTGGRNQPQYF,TGTGCCAGTATAGGGCTTCCAACAGGGGGCCGTAATCAGCCCCAGTATTTT
TRBV6-5,TRBJ1-2,NA,NA,CTRSYSRQYGYTF,TGTACCAGGAGTTACTCGAGACAGTATGGCTACACCTTC
TRBV29-1,TRBJ2-1,NA,NA,CSVRHGRGHNEQFF,TGCAGCGTGAGACATGGTAGAGGGCACAATGAGCAGTTCTTT
TRBV14,TRBJ2-3,TRBD2,once,CASSQGASGRGTDTQYF,TGTGCCAGCAGCCAAGGCGCTAGTGGGAGGGGCACAGATACGCAGTATTTT
TRBV6-5,TRBJ2-1,NA,NA,CASSYSVPGGGYNEQFF,TGCGCCAGCAGTTACTCGGTTCCGGGGGGCGGCTACAATGAGCAGTTCTTC
TRBV20-1,TRBJ2-1,TRBD2,NA,CSASPRSSGRDYNEQFF,TGCAGTGCTTCTCCCAGGTCCAGCGGGAGGGATTATAATGAGCAGTTCTTC
TRBV14,TRBJ2-7,NA,NA,CASSPINQASYERYF,TGTGCCAGTAGCCCCATTAACCAGGCCTCCTACGAGCGGTACTTC
TRBV6-6,TRBJ2-7,NA,NA,CASSYSVGRVYKQYF,TGTGCCAGCAGTTACTCTGTCGGCAGAGTGTACAAGCAGTACTTC
TRBV4-1,TRBJ2-3,NA,NA,CASSRTRLTGPSDTQYF,TGCGCTAGCAGCCGAACCAGGTTGACAGGACCCTCGGATACGCAGTATTTT
TRBV4-2,TRBJ1-2,TRBD1,NA,CVSSQKDRGSKCYTF,TGTGTCAGCAGTCAAAAGGACAGGGGCTCGAAATGCTACACCTTC
TRBV5-1,TRBJ2-2,TRBD1,NA,CARRLGTVNTGELFF,TGCGCCAGAAGGTTGGGGACAGTCAACACCGGGGAGCTGTTTTTT
TRBV5-6,TRBJ2-7,TRBD1,NA,CASGRTGGRTYEQYF,TGTGCCAGCGGCCGGACAGGGGGGCGTACCTACGAGCAGTATTTC
TRBV2,TRBJ2-7,NA,many,CASSEATIADSYEQYF,TGTGCCAGCAGTGAAGCCACAATAGCGGACTCCTACGAGCAGTACTTC
TRBV28,TRBJ2-7,NA,many,CASTGRPYEQYF,TGTGCCAGCACTGGCAGGCCCTACGAGCAGTACTTC
TRBV6-1,TRBJ1-2,NA,NA,CTSSESRGGSYDYTF,TGTACCAGCAGTGAATCTAGGGGGGGGTCCTATGACTACACCTTC
TRBV24-1,TRBJ2-6,NA,NA,CATSGDGVSRANVLTF,TGTGCCACCAGTGGGGACGGCGTCTCTAGGGCCAACGTCCTGACTTTC
TRBV10-1,TRBJ2-1,NA,NA,CTSSHSGNEQFF,TGCACAAGCAGTCACTCGGGGAATGAGCAGTTCTTC
TRBV6-6,TRBJ1-5,NA,NA,CASSSFAQHQHF,TGTGCAAGCAGCTCATTCGCTCAGCACCAGCATTTT
TRBV28,TRBJ2-3,TRBD1,NA,CATSGTVEWDTQYF,TGTGCCACCTCCGGGACAGTCGAATGGGATACGCAGTATTTT